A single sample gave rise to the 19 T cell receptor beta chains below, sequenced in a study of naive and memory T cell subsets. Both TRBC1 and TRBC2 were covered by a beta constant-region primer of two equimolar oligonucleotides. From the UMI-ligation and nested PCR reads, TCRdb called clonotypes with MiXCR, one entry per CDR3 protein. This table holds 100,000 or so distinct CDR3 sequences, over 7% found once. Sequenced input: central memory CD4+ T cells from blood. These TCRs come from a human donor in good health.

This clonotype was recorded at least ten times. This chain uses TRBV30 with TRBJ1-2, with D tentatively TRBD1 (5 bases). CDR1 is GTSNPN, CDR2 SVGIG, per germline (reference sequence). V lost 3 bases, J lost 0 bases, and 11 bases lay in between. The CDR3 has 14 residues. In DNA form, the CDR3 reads TGTGCCTGGAGGGATCCAGGGACTAACTATGGCTACACCTTC. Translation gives CAWRDPGTNYGYTF.

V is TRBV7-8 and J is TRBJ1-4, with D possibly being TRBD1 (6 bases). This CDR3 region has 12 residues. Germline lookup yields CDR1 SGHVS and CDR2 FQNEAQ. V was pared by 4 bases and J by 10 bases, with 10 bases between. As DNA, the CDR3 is TGTGCCAGCAGCTCAAGGGGGGGAAAACTGTTTTTT. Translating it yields CASSSRGGKLFF.

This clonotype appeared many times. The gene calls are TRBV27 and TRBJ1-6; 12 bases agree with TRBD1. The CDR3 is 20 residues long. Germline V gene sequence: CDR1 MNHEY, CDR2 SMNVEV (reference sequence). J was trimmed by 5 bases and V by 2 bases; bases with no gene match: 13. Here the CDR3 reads CASSLRDRGRLEPDNSPLHF. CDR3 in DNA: TGTGCCAGCAGTTTACGGGACAGGGGGCGCCTGGAGCCGGATAATTCACCCCTCCACTTT.

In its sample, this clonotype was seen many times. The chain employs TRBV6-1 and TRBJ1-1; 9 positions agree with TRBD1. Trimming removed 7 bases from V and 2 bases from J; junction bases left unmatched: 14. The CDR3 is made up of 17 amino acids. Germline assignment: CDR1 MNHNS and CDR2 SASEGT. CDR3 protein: CASIHMRGTGLNTEAFF. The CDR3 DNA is TGTGCCAGCATCCATATGCGGGGGACAGGGTTAAACACTGAAGCTTTCTTT.

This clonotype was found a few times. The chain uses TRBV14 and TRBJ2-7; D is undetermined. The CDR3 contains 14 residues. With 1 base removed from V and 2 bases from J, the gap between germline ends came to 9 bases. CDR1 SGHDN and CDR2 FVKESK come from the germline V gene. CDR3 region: CASSQGVGPYEQYF. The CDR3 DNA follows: TGTGCCAGCAGCCAAGGTGTAGGGCCCTACGAGCAGTACTTC.

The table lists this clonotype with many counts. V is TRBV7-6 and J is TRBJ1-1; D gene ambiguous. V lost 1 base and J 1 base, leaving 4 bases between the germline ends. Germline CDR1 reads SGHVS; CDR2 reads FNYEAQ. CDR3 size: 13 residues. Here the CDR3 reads CASSLEANTEAFF. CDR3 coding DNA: TGTGCCAGCAGCTTAGAGGCGAACACTGAAGCTTTCTTT.

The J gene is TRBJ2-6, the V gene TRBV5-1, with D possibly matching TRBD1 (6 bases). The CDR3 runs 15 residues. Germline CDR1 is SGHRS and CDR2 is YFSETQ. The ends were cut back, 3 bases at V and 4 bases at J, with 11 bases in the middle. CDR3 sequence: CASSSRTAGANVLTF. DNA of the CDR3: TGCGCCAGCAGCTCCAGGACAGCAGGGGCCAACGTCCTGACTTTC. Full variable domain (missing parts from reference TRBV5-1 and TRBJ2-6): KAGVTQTPRYLIKTRGQQVTLSCSPISGHRSVSWYQQTPGQGLQFLFEYFSETQRNKGNFPGRFSGRQFSNSRSEMNVSTLELGDSALYLCASSSRTAGANVLTFGAGSRLTVL.

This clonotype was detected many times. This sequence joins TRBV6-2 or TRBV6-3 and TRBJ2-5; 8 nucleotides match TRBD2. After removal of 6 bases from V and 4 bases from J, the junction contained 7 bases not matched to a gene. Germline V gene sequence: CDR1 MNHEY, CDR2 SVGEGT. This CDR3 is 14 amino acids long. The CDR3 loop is CASSRTSLRETQYF. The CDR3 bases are TGTGCCAGCAGCCGGACTAGCCTCCGAGAGACCCAGTACTTC.

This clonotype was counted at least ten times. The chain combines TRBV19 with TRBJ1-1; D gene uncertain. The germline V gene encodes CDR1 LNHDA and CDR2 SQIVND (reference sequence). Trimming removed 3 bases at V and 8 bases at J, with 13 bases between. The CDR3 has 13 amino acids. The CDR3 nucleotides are TGTGCCAGTAGTATTTACCGATCAGACGAAGCTTTCTTT. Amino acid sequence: CASSIYRSDEAFF.

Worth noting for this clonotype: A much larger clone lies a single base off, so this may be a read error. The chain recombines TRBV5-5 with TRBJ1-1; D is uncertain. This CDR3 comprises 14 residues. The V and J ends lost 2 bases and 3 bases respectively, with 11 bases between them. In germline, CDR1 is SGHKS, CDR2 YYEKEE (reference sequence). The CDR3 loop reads CASSFSTLDTEAFF. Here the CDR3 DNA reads TGTGCCAGCAGCTTCAGTACTCTGGACACTGAAGCTTTCTTT.

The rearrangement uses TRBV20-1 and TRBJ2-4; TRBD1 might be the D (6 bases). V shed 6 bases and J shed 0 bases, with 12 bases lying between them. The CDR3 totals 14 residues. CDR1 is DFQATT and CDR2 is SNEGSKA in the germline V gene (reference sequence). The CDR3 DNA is TGCAGTGCGCCGGACAGACTAGCCAAAAACATTCAGTACTTC. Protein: CSAPDRLAKNIQYF.

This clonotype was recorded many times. CDR3 sequence: CASSHAGGEVETQYF. The CDR3 DNA reads as TGCGCCAGCAGTCACGCAGGGGGCGAGGTGGAGACCCAGTACTTC. J is TRBJ2-5 and V is TRBV23-1; TRBD1 agrees at 8 bases. TRBV23-1 is an ORF, with its function uncertain. Trimming took 3 bases from V and 5 from J; bases not matched to a gene: 8. The CDR3 extends over 15 amino acids.

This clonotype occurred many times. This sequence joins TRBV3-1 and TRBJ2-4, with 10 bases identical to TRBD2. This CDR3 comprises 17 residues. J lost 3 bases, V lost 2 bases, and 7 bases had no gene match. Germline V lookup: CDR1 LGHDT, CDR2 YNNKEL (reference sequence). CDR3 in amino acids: CASSQNSGGAFKNIQYF. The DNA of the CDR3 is TGTGCCAGCAGCCAAAACAGCGGGGGGGCCTTCAAAAACATTCAGTACTTC.

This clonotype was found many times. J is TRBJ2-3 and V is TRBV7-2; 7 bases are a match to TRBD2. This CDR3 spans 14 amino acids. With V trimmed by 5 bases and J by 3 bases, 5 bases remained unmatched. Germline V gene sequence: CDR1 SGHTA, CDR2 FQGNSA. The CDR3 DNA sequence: TGTGCCAGCAGCCCCGGGACTACAACAGATACGCAGTATTTT. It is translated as CASSPGTTTDTQYF.

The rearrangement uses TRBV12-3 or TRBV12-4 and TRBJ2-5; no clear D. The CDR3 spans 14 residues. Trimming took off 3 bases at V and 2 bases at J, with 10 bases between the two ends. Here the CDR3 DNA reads TGTGCCAGCAGTTTCGGGCAGGTACAAGAGACCCAGTACTTC. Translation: CASSFGQVQETQYF.

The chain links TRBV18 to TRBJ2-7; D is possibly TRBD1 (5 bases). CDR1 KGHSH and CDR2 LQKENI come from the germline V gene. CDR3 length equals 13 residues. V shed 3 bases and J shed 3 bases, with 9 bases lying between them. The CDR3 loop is CASSPPQGYEQYF. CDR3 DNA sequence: TGTGCCAGCTCACCTCCGCAGGGCTACGAGCAGTACTTC. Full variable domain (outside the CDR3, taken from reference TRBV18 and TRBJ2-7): NAGVMQNPRHLVRRRGQEARLRCSPMKGHSHVYWYRQLPEEGLKFMVYLQKENIIDESGMPKERFSAEFPKEGPSILRIQQVVRGDSAAYFCASSPPQGYEQYFGPGTRLTVT.

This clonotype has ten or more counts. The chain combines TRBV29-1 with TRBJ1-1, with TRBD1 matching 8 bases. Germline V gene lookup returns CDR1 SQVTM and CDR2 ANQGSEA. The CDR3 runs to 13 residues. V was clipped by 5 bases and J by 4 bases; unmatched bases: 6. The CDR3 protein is CSVYGQGATEAFF. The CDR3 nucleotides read TGCAGCGTTTACGGACAGGGAGCCACTGAAGCTTTCTTT.

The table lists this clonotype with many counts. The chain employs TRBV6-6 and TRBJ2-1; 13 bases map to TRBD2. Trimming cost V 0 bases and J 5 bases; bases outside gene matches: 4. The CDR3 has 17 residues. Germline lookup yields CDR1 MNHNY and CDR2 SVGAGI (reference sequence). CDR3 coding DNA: TGTGCCAGCAGTTACTCCGGGACTAGCGGGACGCACAATGAGCAGTTCTTC. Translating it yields CASSYSGTSGTHNEQFF.

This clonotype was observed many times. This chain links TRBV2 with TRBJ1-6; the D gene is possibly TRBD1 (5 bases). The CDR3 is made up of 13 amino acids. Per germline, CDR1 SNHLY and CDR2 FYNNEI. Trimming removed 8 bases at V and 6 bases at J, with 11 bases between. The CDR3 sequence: CASVAGPNSPLHF. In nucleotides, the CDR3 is TGTGCCAGCGTAGCGGGGCCTAATTCACCCCTCCACTTT.